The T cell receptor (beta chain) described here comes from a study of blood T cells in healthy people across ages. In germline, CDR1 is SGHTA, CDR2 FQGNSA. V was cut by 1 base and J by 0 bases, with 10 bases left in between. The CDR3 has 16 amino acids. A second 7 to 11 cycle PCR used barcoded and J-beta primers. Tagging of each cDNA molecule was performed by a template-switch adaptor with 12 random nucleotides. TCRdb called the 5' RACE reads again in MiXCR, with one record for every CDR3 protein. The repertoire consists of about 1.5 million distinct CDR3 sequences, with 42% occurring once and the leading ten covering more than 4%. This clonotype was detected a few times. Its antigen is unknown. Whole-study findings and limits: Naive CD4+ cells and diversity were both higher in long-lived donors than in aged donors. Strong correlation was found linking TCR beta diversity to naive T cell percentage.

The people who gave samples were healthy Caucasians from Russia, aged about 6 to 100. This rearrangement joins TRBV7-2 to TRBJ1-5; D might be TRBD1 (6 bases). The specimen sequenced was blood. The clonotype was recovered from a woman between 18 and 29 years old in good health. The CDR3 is CASSLGGQYSNQPQHF. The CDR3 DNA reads TGTGCCAGCAGCTTAGGGGGACAATATAGCAATCAGCCCCAGCATTTT.